The rows below give T cell receptor beta chains drawn from one sample of a study of T cells in Graves' hyperthyroidism and ophthalmopathy. TCRdb re-called the multiplex PCR reads with MiXCR, one entry per CDR3 protein. The sample records nearly 600,000 distinct CDR3 sequences, 12% to 15% being singletons. Sequenced: blood. The receptors were sampled from a woman between 18 and 29 years old with Graves' ophthalmopathy. Each CDR3 is given with its conserved first and last residue. The D gene is left open where the match is weak. Size is omitted from some rows. Given values are once, few, many or a class for expanded clones.

size,J,D,V,DNA,CDR3
many,TRBJ1-2,.,TRBV9,TGTGCCAGCAGCGTAGCCCACGACACAACCGATGGCTACACCTTC,CASSVAHDTTDGYTF
.,TRBJ2-7,.,TRBV6-4,TGTGCCAGCAGTGAGTCGACGGGCCCCTACGAGCAGTACTTC,CASSESTGPYEQYF
.,TRBJ1-5,.,TRBV19,TGTGCCAGTACCGACAGGTTCAATCAGCCCCAGCATTTT,CASTDRFNQPQHF
few,TRBJ2-7,.,TRBV6-1,TGTGCCAGCAGTCCCGCCCAGCTCTCCTACGAGCAGTACTTC,CASSPAQLSYEQYF
few,TRBJ2-3,.,TRBV20-1,TGCAGTGCCGCTGATAGCGGCGGGTGGCGAACAGATACGCAGTATTTT,CSAADSGGWRTDTQYF
.,TRBJ2-7,.,TRBV11-2,TGTGCCAGCAGCCGACCCGGGCGGGGCCACGAGCAGTACTTC,CASSRPGRGHEQYF
many,TRBJ1-1,TRBD1,TRBV7-9,TGTGCCAGCAGCCCCCCTCTGGTGGGACAGGGGAACACTGAAGCTTTCTTT,CASSPPLVGQGNTEAFF
many,TRBJ2-7,TRBD2,TRBV7-2,TGTGCCAGCAGCTCCATAGCGGGAGGGATAGGGCAGTACTTC,CASSSIAGGIGQYF
.,TRBJ1-6,TRBD1,TRBV6-1,TGTGCCAGCAGCCAGCCGGGACAGACGGTGTCAAATAATTCACCCCTCCACTTT,CASSQPGQTVSNNSPLHF
.,TRBJ2-2,.,TRBV24-1,TGTGCCACCAGTGACCGACTAATCGTAGCGTCAAACTCGAACACCGGGGAGCTGTTTTTT,CATSDRLIVASNSNTGELFF
many,TRBJ2-3,TRBD1,TRBV30,TGTGCCTGGAGTACAGGGGGCTCTTACACAGATACGCAGTATTTT,CAWSTGGSYTDTQYF
few,TRBJ2-7,TRBD1,TRBV7-8,TGTGCCAGCAGCCTCCTGGACAGGGGGCTCGAGCAGTACTTC,CASSLLDRGLEQYF
many,TRBJ2-3,TRBD2,TRBV27,TGTGCCAGCAGTTCCGCTGGGACTAGCGGGTACCTCGGGACGCAGTATTTT,CASSSAGTSGYLGTQYF
many,TRBJ2-3,TRBD2,TRBV20-1,TGCAGTGCCGAGGGGCCTAGCGGAGGAGGTCTGGCAGATACGCAGTATTTT,CSAEGPSGGGLADTQYF
many,TRBJ1-5,.,TRBV30,TGTGCCTGGAGTGGACAACCAAATCAGCCCCAGCATTTT,CAWSGQPNQPQHF
few,TRBJ2-5,.,TRBV5-6,TGTGCCAGCAGCTTCAATCCAGGGACGGAGACCCAGTACTTC,CASSFNPGTETQYF
few,TRBJ2-3,TRBD1,TRBV7-9,TGTGCCAGCAGCAATAAACCGGGACAGAGCCTCACAAATACGCAGTATTTT,CASSNKPGQSLTNTQYF
many,TRBJ2-7,TRBD2,TRBV6-1,TGTGCCAGCAGTTACCCCGGGGAGGGCCTCAACTACGAGCAGTACTTC,CASSYPGEGLNYEQYF
many,TRBJ2-3,.,TRBV7-9,TGTGCCAGCAGCCCACCCCTAACAGATACGCAGTATTTT,CASSPPLTDTQYF
few,TRBJ2-3,TRBD2,TRBV9,TGTGCCAGCAGCGTAAACCAGCGGGACGCCCTCGGCACAGATACGCAGTATTTT,CASSVNQRDALGTDTQYF
few,TRBJ2-7,TRBD2,TRBV27,TGTGCCAGCAGTTGGAGCGGGATTTCCTACGAGCAGTACTTC,CASSWSGISYEQYF
.,TRBJ1-1,.,TRBV19,TGTGCCAGTAGTTCCGGGCTGTCAGTGGCTTTCTTT,CASSSGLSVAFF
many,TRBJ1-1,TRBD1,TRBV12-3/TRBV12-4,TGTGCCAGCAGCGGACAGGTTGAAGCTTTCTTT,CASSGQVEAFF